The present T cell receptor beta chain was sequenced within a study of T-cell reconstitution after alpha-beta-depleted transplantation in children. Study results and caveats: Alpha-beta T cells present about two months after transplant were reported to originate from several hundred expanded graft clones.

Notes on this clonotype: What it binds is unknown.

The CDR3 runs to 14 residues. Between the trimmed V and J ends, which lost 0 bases and 7 bases, there was a span of 9 bases. Germline V lookup: CDR1 LGHNA, CDR2 YSLEER. Unique molecular identifiers were used to barcode this TCRbeta library. Using its own MiXCR run on the PCR reads, TCRdb lists one record per CDR3 protein. This sample has approximately 220,000 distinct CDR3 sequences, with roughly 18% found just once. The TCR sequence derives from a male patient under 10 years old who had a stem cell transplant for acute lymphoblastic leukemia, so the T cells may come from the graft donor. The starting material was PBMCs, mostly from graft donor cells, obtained 360 days after TCRalphabeta/CD19-depleted stem cell transplant. The chain uses TRBV4-3 and TRBJ2-2; D is undetermined. CDR3 sequence reads: CASSQDLTIGELFF. For the CDR3, the DNA is TGCGCCAGCAGCCAAGATTTAACAATCGGGGAGCTGTTTTTT.